Below, 21 T cell receptor beta chains from the same sample are listed, as sequenced in a study of tumor-infiltrating lymphocytes in primary liver carcinoma. TCR beta cDNA was prepared out of roughly 450 ng total RNA by means of a constant-region primer. Three nested multiplex PCR rounds of slightly modified ARM-PCR generated TCR beta libraries. It was with TRBV1-TRBV30 forward primers and a C-beta reverse primer that the first two PCR rounds were run, at roughly 10 cycles each. TCRdb reprocessed the multiplex PCR reads via MiXCR and lists one record per CDR3 protein. The sample holds some 180,000 distinct CDR3 sequences, about 60% seen once. RNA isolated from unsorted whole blood supplied the blood RNA, with germline DNA also extracted. What was sequenced was peripheral blood. The receptors were sampled from a man aged 40-50 years with primary liver carcinoma and hepatitis B virus infection.

Concerning this clonotype: A much larger clone sits a single nucleotide away, making a read error possible. The chain employs TRBV29-1 and TRBJ2-1; 7 bases are shared with TRBD1. This CDR3 region has 13 residues. V lost 3 bases to trimming and J lost 12 bases; unmatched junction nucleotides: 11. Germline CDR1 reads SQVTM; CDR2 reads ANQGSEA. CDR3 sequence (DNA): TGCAGCGTTGAGGACAGGAGGTTTGTATGGCAGTTCTTC. Translated, it gives CSVEDRRFVWQFF.

Concerning this clonotype itself: An end of the junction does not agree with germline; a read error may underlie this. The CDR3 sequence is CASRGGRAYSNGQFF. The CDR3, as DNA: TGTGCCAGCAGAGGCGGGAGGGCCTATAGCAATGGGCAGTTCTTC. The chain employs TRBV11-3 and TRBJ2-1; 9 positions match TRBD2. Germline loops: CDR1 SGHNT, CDR2 YENEEA. The CDR3 is made up of 15 amino acids.

On this clonotype itself: A read error may be the cause here, since a much bigger clone is one base away. No conserved phenylalanine or tryptophan is present at the end of the CDR3, so a read error is the likely explanation. CDR3 protein: CASSQSGGKETQYL. As DNA, the CDR3 is TGCGCCAGCAGCCAATCGGGCGGAAAAGAGACCCAGTACTTA. V gene TRBV4-1 combines with J gene TRBJ2-5; D ambiguous. V was shortened by 2 bases and J by 3 bases, with 10 bases between the two germline ends. The CDR3 has 14 residues. The V gene's germline CDR1 is MGHRA and CDR2 YSYEKL.

The rearrangement joins TRBV6-1 to TRBJ2-7, with a tentative D call TRBD1 (5 bases). CDR3 size: 14 residues. Trimming took off 3 bases at V and 1 base at J, with 10 bases between the two ends. Germline-derived CDR1 and CDR2 are MNHNS and SASEGT. The CDR3 bases are TGTGCCAGCAGTGACAGACAGAGTTCCTACGAGCAGTACTTC. Translating gives CASSDRQSSYEQYF.

Remarks on this clonotype: One base away lies a much larger clone, so this may be a sequencing read error. The chain is built from TRBV29-1 and TRBJ2-2; 15 positions match TRBD2. The junction had 3 bases not matched to a gene; V was cut back by 7 bases and J by 6 bases. Germline CDR1 is SQVTM and CDR2 is ANQGSEA. CDR3 length equals 14 residues. The CDR3 sequence: CSAGLAGGSGELFF. The DNA of the CDR3 is TGCAGCGCGGGACTAGCGGGAGGATCCGGGGAGCTGTTTTTT.

V gene TRBV7-3 combines with J gene TRBJ2-1, with 9 bases aligning to TRBD1. J was trimmed by 7 bases and V by 3 bases; bases with no gene match: 7. The germline V gene encodes CDR1 SGHTA and CDR2 FQGTGA. This CDR3 has 15 residues. This chain's CDR3 is CASSLIGQGQNEQFF. The CDR3 bases are TGTGCCAGCAGCTTGATCGGACAGGGGCAAAATGAGCAGTTCTTC.

On this clonotype: Likely a read error: the CDR3 ends without its conserved phenylalanine or tryptophan. J is TRBJ2-2 and V is TRBV11-2, with TRBD2 as a possible D gene (5 bases). The ends were cut back, 5 bases at V and 6 bases at J, with 13 bases in the middle. From germline, CDR1 is SGHAT and CDR2 FQNNGV. CDR3 length: 14 amino acids. Written as DNA, the CDR3 is TGTGCCAGCAGCATTAGCGTGAAGGCCGGGGAGCTGTTTTCT. It is translated as CASSISVKAGELFS.

V and J are TRBV5-6 and TRBJ1-3; D gene uncertain. Germline V CDR1 and CDR2: SGHDT, YYEEEE. The V gene lost 6 bases and the J gene lost 0 bases, with 7 bases spanning the gap. This CDR3 comprises 13 residues. The CDR3 spells CASTHYSGNTIYF. CDR3 coding DNA: TGTGCCAGCACACATTACTCTGGAAACACCATATATTTT.

Comment on this clonotype: This may arise from a read error, as a much more abundant clone is one base away. The rearrangement uses TRBV11-2 and TRBJ2-1, with TRBD1 matching over 7 bases. The CDR3 is made up of 14 amino acids. Germline-derived CDR1 and CDR2 are SGHAT and FQNNGV. Losses at the gene ends were 7 bases for V and 5 bases for J; bases not matched to a gene: 8. The CDR3 nucleotides are TGTGCCAGCATCCTAAATACAGGGGACAATGAGCAGTTCTTC. Translating gives CASILNTGDNEQFF.

This rearrangement joins TRBV11-1 to TRBJ2-7; no definite D call. V gave up 1 base and J gave up 1 base, with 5 bases separating them. Germline loops: CDR1 SGHAT, CDR2 FQDESV (reference sequence). The CDR3 extends over 13 amino acids. This CDR3 reads CASSLVISYEQYF. CDR3 in DNA: TGTGCCAGCAGCTTAGTCATATCCTACGAGCAGTACTTC.

This clonotype was seen only a few times. The V gene is TRBV29-1, the J gene TRBJ2-3; no clear D gene. Trimming left V 7 bases short and J 1 base short, with 15 bases between. In germline, CDR1 is SQVTM, CDR2 ANQGSEA. The CDR3 covers 14 residues. CDR3 nucleotide sequence: TGCAGCGCCCGAAGGTCCAGCGGCACAGATACGCAGTATTTT. It yields the protein CSARRSSGTDTQYF.

This clonotype was detected ten times or more. DNA of the CDR3: TGCAGCGCATGGGACGGTCTCTATAATTCACCCCTCCACTTT. It yields the protein CSAWDGLYNSPLHF. J is TRBJ1-6 and V is TRBV29-1; D might be TRBD1 (5 bases). The germline CDR1 and CDR2 sequences are SQVTM and ANQGSEA. Trimming cost V 7 bases and J 3 bases, with 13 bases left between them. The CDR3 extends over 14 amino acids.

This chain connects TRBV11-2 to TRBJ2-7, with 7 bases identical to TRBD2. V dropped 8 bases and J dropped 4; count of bases not matched to a gene: 8. CDR1 SGHAT and CDR2 FQNNGV come from the germline V gene. The CDR3 loop spans 13 amino acids. DNA of the CDR3: TGTGCCAGCGGCCCAGAGGGAGGGTACGAGCAGTACTTC. Residues: CASGPEGGYEQYF. The full variable domain, in which reference TRBV11-2 and TRBJ2-7 provide the parts outside the CDR3, is EAGVAQSPRYKIIEKRQSVAFWCNPISGHATLYWYQQILGQGPKLLIQFQNNGVVDDSQLPKDRFSAERLKGVDSTLKIQPAKLEDSAVYLCASGPEGGYEQYFGPGTRLTVT.

V gene TRBV29-1 combines with J gene TRBJ2-5; D is unclear. Deletions cut 7 bases from V and 2 bases from J, with 14 bases between. The germline V gene encodes CDR1 SQVTM and CDR2 ANQGSEA. The CDR3 totals 13 residues. The CDR3 DNA is TGCAGCGCTGACAAGGGCTTGCAAGAGACCCAGTACTTC. It codes for CSADKGLQETQYF.

This clonotype was seen only a few times. V is TRBV7-9 and J is TRBJ2-7; 11 bases match TRBD1. In germline, CDR1 is SEHNR, CDR2 FQNEAQ (reference sequence). This CDR3 region has 14 residues. V lost 5 bases and J lost 6; bases outside the gene matches: 6. The CDR3 is CASSLDRGPLEQYF. The DNA for the CDR3 is TGTGCCAGCAGCCTGGACAGGGGGCCTCTCGAGCAGTACTTC.

Comments on this clonotype: This is likely a read error, given that the CDR3 carries no conserved phenylalanine or tryptophan at its end. This rearrangement joins TRBV11-1 to TRBJ2-5; TRBD1 is a possible D gene (6 bases). Germline values: CDR1 SGHAT, CDR2 FQDESV (reference sequence). The CDR3 has 17 amino acids. CDR3 protein: CTCSLVKGGQLHGTQYL. The CDR3 DNA is TGTACCTGCAGCTTAGTAAAAGGCGGACAGCTCCACGGGACCCAGTACTTA.

A word on this clonotype: At one end the junction does not follow the germline gene, possibly because of a read error. This chain uses TRBV24-1 with TRBJ2-1; D is perhaps TRBD1 (6 bases). Germline values: CDR1 KGHDR, CDR2 SFDVKD. This CDR3 comprises 15 residues. The CDR3 region is CATSDLGDIHNEEFF. The CDR3 DNA follows: TGTGCCACCAGTGATTTAGGGGACATACACAATGAGGAGTTCTTC.

CDR3: CASNLGAGTEAFF. CDR3 nucleotides: TGTGCCAGTAACTTGGGGGCTGGGACTGAAGCTTTCTTT. V gene TRBV11-2 combines with J gene TRBJ1-1, with D possibly being TRBD1 (6 bases). Trimming removed 9 bases from V and 5 bases from J, with 16 bases in between. This CDR3 contains 13 residues. The germline V gene has CDR1 SGHAT and CDR2 FQNNGV.

This chain joins TRBV10-3 and TRBJ2-1; 7 nucleotides line up with TRBD1. This CDR3 has 14 amino acids. The germline CDR1 and CDR2 sequences are ENHRY and SYGVKD. The V segment lost 3 bases and the J segment 7 bases; nucleotides outside the gene matches: 6. The CDR3 nucleotides read TGTGCCATCAGTGATGACAGGGTAAGGAATGAGCAGTTCTTC. The encoded protein is CAISDDRVRNEQFF.

CDR3 protein: CASSRFISLEQFF. CDR3 coding DNA: TGTGCCAGCAGTAGGTTCATTAGCCTCGAGCAGTTCTTC. The chain joins TRBV28 to TRBJ2-1, with no clear D. The CDR3 covers 13 residues. Trimming stripped 5 bases from V and 10 bases from J, with 15 bases between. CDR1 is MDHEN, CDR2 SYDVKM, per germline. Combining the CDR3 with reference TRBV28 and TRBJ2-1 gives the whole variable domain DVKVTQSSRYLVKRTGEKVFLECVQDMDHENMFWYRQDPGLGLRLIYFSYDVKMKEKGDIPEGYSVSREKKERFSLILESASTNQTSMYLCASSRFISLEQFFGPGTRLTVL.

With regard to this clonotype: As the CDR3 is not closed by the conserved phenylalanine or tryptophan, this likely results from a read error. This rearrangement joins TRBV5-4 to TRBJ2-6; D unclear. Germline CDR1 is SGHNT and CDR2 is YYREEE (reference sequence). CDR3 length: 15 amino acids. With 2 bases removed from V and 2 bases from J, the gap between germline ends came to 8 bases. The chain's CDR3 is CASSLYSTGANVLTS. The CDR3 region has the DNA TGTGCCAGCAGCTTATACAGCACTGGGGCCAACGTCCTGACTTCC.